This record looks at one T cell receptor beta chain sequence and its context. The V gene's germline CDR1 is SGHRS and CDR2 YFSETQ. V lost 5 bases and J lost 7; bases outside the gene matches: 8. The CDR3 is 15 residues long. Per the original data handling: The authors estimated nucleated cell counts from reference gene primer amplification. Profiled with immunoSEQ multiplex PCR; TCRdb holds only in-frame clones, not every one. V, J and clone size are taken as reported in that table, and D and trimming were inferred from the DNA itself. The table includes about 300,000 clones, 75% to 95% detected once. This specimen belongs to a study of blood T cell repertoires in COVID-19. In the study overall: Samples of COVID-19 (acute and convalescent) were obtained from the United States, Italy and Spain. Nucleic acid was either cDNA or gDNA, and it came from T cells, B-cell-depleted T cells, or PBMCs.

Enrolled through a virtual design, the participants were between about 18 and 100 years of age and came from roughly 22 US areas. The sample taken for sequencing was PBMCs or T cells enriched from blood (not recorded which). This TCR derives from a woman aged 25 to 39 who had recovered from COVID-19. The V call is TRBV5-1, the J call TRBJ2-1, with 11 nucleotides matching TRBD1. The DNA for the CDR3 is TGCGCCAGCAGACCCGGACAGGGGGCGAGGAATGAGCAGTTCTTC. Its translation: CASRPGQGARNEQFF.